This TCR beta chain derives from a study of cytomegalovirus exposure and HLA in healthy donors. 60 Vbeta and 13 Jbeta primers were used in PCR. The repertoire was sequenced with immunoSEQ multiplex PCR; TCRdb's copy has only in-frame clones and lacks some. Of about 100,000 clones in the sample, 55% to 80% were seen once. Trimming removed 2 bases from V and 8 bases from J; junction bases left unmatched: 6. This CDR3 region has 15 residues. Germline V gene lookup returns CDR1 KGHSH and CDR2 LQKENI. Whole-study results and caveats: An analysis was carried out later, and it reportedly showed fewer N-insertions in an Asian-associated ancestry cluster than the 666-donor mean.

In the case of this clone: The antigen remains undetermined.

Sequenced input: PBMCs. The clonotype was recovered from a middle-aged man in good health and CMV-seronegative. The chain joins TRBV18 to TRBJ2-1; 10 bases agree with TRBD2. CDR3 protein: CASSPSGGALYEQFF. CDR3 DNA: TGTGCCAGCTCACCAAGCGGGGGGGCCTTGTATGAGCAGTTCTTC.